The rows below give T cell receptor beta chains drawn from one sample of a study of T cell changes during pregnancy in multiple sclerosis. Here immunoSEQ multiplex PCR was the method, and the copy in TCRdb shows in-frame clones only, minus some. Among approximately 74,000 clones listed, approximately 90% were seen once. The sample was peripheral blood, taken before pregnancy. These receptors were obtained from a female donor with multiple sclerosis, enrolled in a pregnancy study. The CDR3 runs from the conserved cysteine through the conserved F or W. A D gene is named only where the DNA matches it firmly. The size field is filled for only some rows; it gives once, few, many or a size class.

TRBV4-1	NA	TRBJ2-1	TRBD1	TGCGCCAGCAGCCAAGAAGGACAGGGGCACGAGCAGTTCTTC	CASSQEGQGHEQFF
TRBV2	NA	TRBJ2-7	TRBD1	TGTGCCAGCATGGACCCGACAGGGAGCTCCTACGAGCAGTACTTC	CASMDPTGSSYEQYF
TRBV2	few	TRBJ1-1	TRBD1	TGTGCCAGCAGCGGGACAGGGGATGACACTGAAGCTTTCTTT	CASSGTGDDTEAFF
TRBV12-5	NA	TRBJ2-5	TRBD2	TGTGCTAGTGGTCCTCGGACTAGACAAGAGACCCAGTACTTC	CASGPRTRQETQYF
TRBV5-1	NA	TRBJ2-1	NA	TGCGCCAGCAGCCCCCGGACCGGGGGTGAGGGAAATGAGCAGTTCTTC	CASSPRTGGEGNEQFF
TRBV20-1	NA	TRBJ1-2	NA	TGCAGTGCTAGCGGGGGAAAGGGCTACACCTTC	CSASGGKGYTF
TRBV10-3	NA	TRBJ2-3	NA	TGTGCCATCAGAAGTAGCGGATTACACTTCACAGATACGCAGTATTTT	CAIRSSGLHFTDTQYF
TRBV27	NA	TRBJ2-5	TRBD2	TGTGCCAGCCAGCCGGGACTAGCATTAGGGATGAAAGAGACCCAGTACTTC	CASQPGLALGMKETQYF
TRBV6-5	NA	TRBJ1-2	NA	TGTGCCAGCAGATCCCCGAGGGTCTATGGCTACACCTTC	CASRSPRVYGYTF
TRBV5-6	NA	TRBJ1-2	NA	TGTGCCAGCAGCTTGGTTTCTCTGAACTATGGCTACACCTTC	CASSLVSLNYGYTF
TRBV6-4	NA	TRBJ2-2	NA	TGTGCCAGCAGTGACTGGCCAGCCGGGGAGCTGTTTTTT	CASSDWPAGELFF
TRBV4-3	NA	TRBJ1-4	TRBD1	TGCGCCAGCAGCCAAGCCTGGGGACAGGCAAATGAAAAACTGTTTTTT	CASSQAWGQANEKLFF
TRBV2	NA	TRBJ2-7	TRBD1	TGTGCCAGCAGGGAGGCAACAGGACAGGGGAAAGTCGGCTACTTC	CASREATGQGKVGYF
TRBV21-1	NA	TRBJ1-4	NA	TGTGCCACGCTAGGGGGGGGACGGGAAAAACTGTTTTTT	CATLGGGREKLFF
TRBV6-1	NA	TRBJ2-1	NA	TGTGCCAGCAGAGAAGGGGCGGGGTCCTACAATGAGCAGTTCTTC	CASREGAGSYNEQFF
TRBV5-5	NA	TRBJ1-3	NA	TGTGCCAGCAGCTTGCCAGGGGCTTTTGGAAACACCATATATTTT	CASSLPGAFGNTIYF
TRBV6-6	NA	TRBJ1-1	TRBD1	TGTGCCAGCAGGGCTAGTACAGGGGGCACTGAAGCTTTCTTT	CASRASTGGTEAFF
TRBV5-1	NA	TRBJ1-5	TRBD1	TGCGCCAGCAGCTTGGGGTCGGGACAGGGGAGTCAGCCCCAGCATTTT	CASSLGSGQGSQPQHF
TRBV2	NA	TRBJ1-5	NA	TGTGCCAGCAGAGGTTTGGCAGGGGATCAGCCCCAGCATTTT	CASRGLAGDQPQHF
TRBV21-1	NA	TRBJ1-6	NA	TGTGCCAGCAGCCACCGCTGGAGACCGCCTTTGAGTAATTCACCCCTCCACTTT	CASSHRWRPPLSNSPLHF
TRBV4-1	NA	TRBJ2-7	TRBD1	TGCGCCAGCAGCCTGGGGACAGCGACATATACCTACGAGCAGTACTTC	CASSLGTATYTYEQYF
TRBV2	NA	TRBJ2-2	TRBD1	TGTGCCAGCAGAGGACAGGGGACCGGGGAGCTGTTTTTT	CASRGQGTGELFF
TRBV5-1	NA	TRBJ1-2	TRBD1	TGCGCCAGCAGCCCCCAGGGCGGGCAGGGGGCTTACTATGGCTACACCTTC	CASSPQGGQGAYYGYTF
TRBV4-1	few	TRBJ2-1	TRBD2	TGCGCCAGCAGCCAAGAAGGGGCGGGAGGGCTTAATGAGCAGTTCTTC	CASSQEGAGGLNEQFF
TRBV18	NA	TRBJ1-4	NA	TGTGCCAGCTCGGAATACCTCGGGGGAATAGGGACTAATGAAAAACTGTTTTTT	CASSEYLGGIGTNEKLFF
TRBV5-1	once	TRBJ1-5	TRBD1	TGCGCCAGCAGCCCCGGGACAGGCCTTTATAGCAATCAGCCCCAGCATTTT	CASSPGTGLYSNQPQHF
TRBV7-9	NA	TRBJ1-2	NA	TGTGCCAGCAGCTCAACAGTCGGGGGGCTGGGTGGCTACACCTTC	CASSSTVGGLGGYTF
TRBV4-2	few	TRBJ1-1	NA	TGTGCCAGCAGTCTAACAGTGAACACTGAAGCTTTCTTT	CASSLTVNTEAFF
TRBV12-5	NA	TRBJ1-3	TRBD1	TGTGCTAGTGGTCGCACCGGGACAGGCTCTGGAAACACCATATATTTT	CASGRTGTGSGNTIYF
TRBV19	NA	TRBJ1-6	NA	TGTGCCAGTACGTTAGGGGGTAATTCACCCCTCCACTTT	CASTLGGNSPLHF
TRBV30	NA	TRBJ1-4	NA	TGTGCCTGGAGCCGGGGGGGGCGGGAAAAACTGTTTTTT	CAWSRGGREKLFF
TRBV27	once	TRBJ2-7	NA	TGTGCCAGCAGCCCTACTCCCATCGGGGAGCAGTACTTT	CASSPTPIGEQYF
TRBV5-6	NA	TRBJ2-7	NA	TGTGCCAGCAGCTTGGTCCCGGGACTTAACTACGAGCAGTACTTC	CASSLVPGLNYEQYF
TRBV29-1	NA	TRBJ2-7	TRBD1	TGCAGCGTCCGTGCCGGACAGGGGGACGAGCAGTACTTC	CSVRAGQGDEQYF
TRBV5-1	NA	TRBJ1-2	NA	TGCGCCAGCAGCTTGGCCGACAATGGCTACACCTTC	CASSLADNGYTF
TRBV29-1	NA	TRBJ2-5	TRBD2	TGCAGCGTCTTGACTAGCGTGGAGACCCAGTACTTC	CSVLTSVETQYF
TRBV4-1	NA	TRBJ1-2	NA	TGCGCCAGCAGCCAAGACCCGGTCTATGGCTACACCTTC	CASSQDPVYGYTF
TRBV6-5	once	TRBJ1-1	NA	TGTGCCAGCTGCCCCGGCCGGGGAACGACTGAAGCTTTCTTT	CASCPGRGTTEAFF
TRBV5-6	NA	TRBJ1-1	NA	TGTGCCAGCAGCCCTACAGGGAGCGGGAACACTGAAGCTTTCTTT	CASSPTGSGNTEAFF
TRBV14	few	TRBJ1-2	NA	TGTGCCAGCAGCCCGAAAGGGACTCCTGGCTACACCTTC	CASSPKGTPGYTF
TRBV7-9	NA	TRBJ2-6	NA	TGTGCCAGCAGCTTAACCGGTTCTGGGGCCAACGTCCTGACTTTC	CASSLTGSGANVLTF
TRBV18	NA	TRBJ2-6	TRBD1	TGTGCCAGCTCACCAAACCCGGGACAGAAAACGGGGGCCAACGTCCTGACTTTC	CASSPNPGQKTGANVLTF
TRBV2	NA	TRBJ2-7	TRBD1	TGTGCCAGCAGTCTAAAGGGACAGGGTCCCTACGAGCAGTACTTC	CASSLKGQGPYEQYF
TRBV6-5	NA	TRBJ2-2	TRBD2	TGTGCCAGCAGCTTTAGCGGGACCTTCACCGGGGAGCTGTTTTTT	CASSFSGTFTGELFF
TRBV7-6	once	TRBJ2-7	TRBD1	TGTGCCAGCAGCTTGCGACAGGGTTCCTACGAGCAGTACTTC	CASSLRQGSYEQYF
TRBV9	NA	TRBJ1-1	NA	TGTGCCAGCAGCTTCAGGGGGAACACTGAAGCTTTCTTT	CASSFRGNTEAFF
TRBV7-2	NA	TRBJ2-1	TRBD1	TGTGCCAGCAGCCTCGGGACAGTTAACAATGAGCAGTTCTTC	CASSLGTVNNEQFF
TRBV4-3	few	TRBJ1-1	NA	TGCGCCAGCGGGGATAAGGCGCCGGGGATCTTT	CASGDKAPGIF
TRBV12-5	few	TRBJ1-5	TRBD1	TGTGCTAGTGGAACAGGGGGCAGTCATCAGCCCCAGCATTTT	CASGTGGSHQPQHF
TRBV11-2	once	TRBJ2-3	TRBD2	TGTGCCAGCAGCCCTTGGGGACTAGCGGGCCTCACAGATACGCAGTATTTT	CASSPWGLAGLTDTQYF
TRBV30	NA	TRBJ2-3	NA	TGTGCCTGGAGCAGAGGCTTTTACACAGATACGCAGTATTTT	CAWSRGFYTDTQYF
TRBV6-4	NA	TRBJ2-3	NA	TGTGCCAGCAGGGACAGCGGCATTAGCACAGATACGCAGTATTTT	CASRDSGISTDTQYF
TRBV18	NA	TRBJ1-1	TRBD1	TGTGCCAGCTCACGGGCCCTCGACAGGGTTACTGAAGCTTTCTTT	CASSRALDRVTEAFF
TRBV11-2	NA	TRBJ1-6	NA	TGTGCCAGCAGCTCAGACCGGTCACCCCTCCACTTT	CASSSDRSPLHF
TRBV5-1	NA	TRBJ1-3	NA	TGCGCCAGCAGCTTAGGACAGATTTCGGGAAACACCATATATTTT	CASSLGQISGNTIYF
TRBV6-5	NA	TRBJ2-6	NA	TGTGCCAGCAGTTACTCGACGGGCTCTGGGGCCAACGTCCTGACTTTC	CASSYSTGSGANVLTF
TRBV19	NA	TRBJ2-1	TRBD2	TGTGCCAGTAGTGCCATCACTAGCGGGCGCGACAATGAGCAGTTCTTC	CASSAITSGRDNEQFF
TRBV5-1	NA	TRBJ2-1	TRBD1	TGCGCCAGCAGCAGGCGTATTGGGACAGGGCTGAATGAGCAGTTCTTC	CASSRRIGTGLNEQFF
TRBV29-1	NA	TRBJ2-7	TRBD2	TGCAGCGTTGAGGTTAGCGGGAGGTACTACGAGCAGTACTTC	CSVEVSGRYYEQYF